A selection of T cell receptor beta chains follows, all from one sample in a study of beta chain features in type 1 diabetes. The data were produced by immunoSEQ multiplex PCR, yet TCRdb's version contains in-frame clones alone and is incomplete. In the table there are a few hundred thousand clones, around 15% of which are singletons. The sequenced sample was naive CD4+ T cells from blood. These receptors were taken from a man younger than 45 with type 1 diabetes. CDR3s include the opening cysteine and the closing phenylalanine or tryptophan. The order of the fields is V gene, D gene, J gene, clone size, CDR3 DNA, CDR3 protein. A D gene is named only where the DNA matches it firmly. The listing skips clone size in some rows; elsewhere it reads once, few, many or a size class.

TRBV29-1	TRBD1	TRBJ1-5	once	TGCAGCGTTGCTACCCAGGGACAGGGAAGGAATCAGCCCCAGCATTTT	CSVATQGQGRNQPQHF
TRBV30	.	TRBJ1-5	few	TGTGCCTGGAGTCTGAAGTTCAATCAGCCCCAGCATTTT	CAWSLKFNQPQHF
TRBV25-1	.	TRBJ2-7	.	TGTGCCAGCACCTCATGGGGGCAGAGCGAGCAGTACTTC	CASTSWGQSEQYF
TRBV4-3	.	TRBJ2-3	few	TGCGCCAGCAGCCAAGATTCCGTTCCTAGCACAGATACGCAGTATTTT	CASSQDSVPSTDTQYF
TRBV30	.	TRBJ2-3	.	TGTGCCTGGAGTGTAGGTGGGGGAAATACGCAGTATTTT	CAWSVGGGNTQYF
TRBV14	TRBD2	TRBJ2-1	.	TGTGCCAGCAGACCTAGCGGGAGGGCCCACAATGAGCAGTTCTTC	CASRPSGRAHNEQFF
TRBV20-1	.	TRBJ2-7	.	TGCAGTGCTATGAGGTCCTACGAGCAGTACTTC	CSAMRSYEQYF
TRBV15	TRBD1	TRBJ2-1	.	TGTGCCACCAGCAGAGATCATGAGGGGGCTGGTGAGCAGTTCTTC	CATSRDHEGAGEQFF
TRBV30	TRBD2	TRBJ2-3	.	TGTGCCTGGAGAGACGGGACTAGCGGAGTGACTAGCACAGATACGCAGTATTTT	CAWRDGTSGVTSTDTQYF
TRBV29-1	TRBD1	TRBJ1-1	few	TGCAGCGTTGAAGGGCAGGGGGCAAGGACTGAAGCTTTCTTT	CSVEGQGARTEAFF
TRBV7-9	.	TRBJ2-6	.	TGTGCCAGCAGCTTAGGACAGGTCTCTGGGGCCAACGTCCTGACTTTC	CASSLGQVSGANVLTF
TRBV6-6	.	TRBJ2-7	few	TGTGCCAGCACGTTTAACAGGGTTTACGAGCAGTACTTC	CASTFNRVYEQYF
TRBV29-1	TRBD1	TRBJ2-3	few	TGCAGCGTTGACAAGCGACAGGGGGTAGATACGCAGTATTTT	CSVDKRQGVDTQYF
TRBV7-9	TRBD2	TRBJ2-7	.	TGTGCCAGCAGCGCTCCCGGGACTAGCGTATACGAGCAGTACTTC	CASSAPGTSVYEQYF
TRBV27	.	TRBJ2-1	.	TGTGCCAGCAGTTCCTGGACTATCAATGAGCAGTTCTTC	CASSSWTINEQFF
TRBV5-1	.	TRBJ2-7	.	TGCGCCAGCAGCTTGGGAGCGGCGGACTCCTACGAGCAGTACTTC	CASSLGAADSYEQYF
TRBV10-3	TRBD1	TRBJ2-7	.	TGTGCCAGCTCCGGGACAGGGATATACGAGCAGTACTTC	CASSGTGIYEQYF
TRBV9	TRBD1	TRBJ2-5	.	TGTGCCAGCAGCCTGGGACAGCAAGAGACCCAGTACTTC	CASSLGQQETQYF
TRBV9	TRBD1	TRBJ2-3	once	TGTGCCAGCAGTCGGGGGACAGGGGGAACAGATACGCAGTATTTT	CASSRGTGGTDTQYF
TRBV6-4	TRBD2	TRBJ2-1	.	TGTGCCAGCAGTGAGAGCGGGAGCTCCTACAATGAGCAGTTCTTC	CASSESGSSYNEQFF
TRBV4-3	.	TRBJ2-3	few	TGCGCCAGCAGCAGTGGGGGGCAGGGGGATACGCAGTATTTT	CASSSGGQGDTQYF
TRBV19	TRBD2	TRBJ2-1	few	TGTGCCAGTAGTATTTACCCTAGCGGCAGCCATACCTACAATGAGCAGTTCTTC	CASSIYPSGSHTYNEQFF
TRBV29-1	.	TRBJ2-7	few	TGCAGCGTTGGGAGCTACGAGCAGTACTTC	CSVGSYEQYF
TRBV21-1	.	TRBJ2-7	few	TGTGCCATGGCGGAGCAGTACTTC	CAMAEQYF
TRBV29-1	TRBD2	TRBJ2-5	.	TGCAGCGTTGGGCCCGGGAGGGTAGAGACCCAGTACTTC	CSVGPGRVETQYF
TRBV6-5	.	TRBJ1-3	few	TGTGCCAGCAGTTACGGCGGAATGACTGGAAACACCATATATTTT	CASSYGGMTGNTIYF
TRBV7-3	.	TRBJ2-1	few	TGTGCCAGCAGCTTATATCTAAACAATGAGCAGTTCTTC	CASSLYLNNEQFF
TRBV29-1	.	TRBJ2-1	.	TGCAGCGGCTCGCTCAGCGGGCCCTACAATGAGCAGTTCTTC	CSGSLSGPYNEQFF
TRBV30	TRBD1	TRBJ1-4	once	TGTGCCTGGAGTCCCACAGGGACAGAGAGACGTGAAAAACTGTTTTTT	CAWSPTGTERREKLFF
TRBV29-1	.	TRBJ2-7	few	TGCAGCGTTGAAGATAATATGGGGGGCCGCTACGAGCAGTACTTC	CSVEDNMGGRYEQYF
TRBV29-1	.	TRBJ2-7	.	TGCAGCGTTTTCCCGCATAGTGGGATTGGGGAGCAGTACTTC	CSVFPHSGIGEQYF
TRBV7-9	.	TRBJ2-4	few	TGTGCCAGCAGCTTAGGGGCAGAGGTTGGCATTCAGTACTTC	CASSLGAEVGIQYF
TRBV6-5	TRBD2	TRBJ2-7	.	TGTGCCAGCAGTTACGCTAGCGGGAGTTACGAGCAGTACTTC	CASSYASGSYEQYF